The 12 T cell receptor beta chains presented below share a single source sample, sequenced in a study of CD8+ T cells in alopecia areata. Treatment described: oral pan-JAK inhibitor, 5-10 mg twice daily. It was cDNA, reverse transcribed from extracted RNA, that served as the sequencing template. TCRdb keeps only in-frame clones here, not all; method: immunoSEQ multiplex PCR. The sample has about 280,000 clones, roughly 64% seen once. The sample in question was CD4+ T cells sorted from blood, obtained at week 24, from a patient treated with tofacitinib. The receptors originated from a human donor with alopecia areata.

The chain carries TRBV20-1 and TRBJ2-3; D may be TRBD1 (6 bases). The CDR3 sequence is 11 residues long. V dropped 6 bases and J dropped 9 bases, with 13 bases sitting between them. Germline V gene data show CDR1 as DFQATT and CDR2 as SNEGSKA (reference sequence). Here the CDR3 reads CSAPSGHTQYF. The CDR3, as DNA: TGCAGTGCCCCGTCGGGACACACGCAGTATTTT.

CDR3 bases: TGCAGCGTTCGCGACAGGGGGGGAATCTACGAGCAGTACTTC. Translated: CSVRDRGGIYEQYF. This sequence joins TRBV29-1 and TRBJ2-7, with TRBD1 identical over 9 bases. The germline gives CDR1 SQVTM, CDR2 ANQGSEA. The CDR3 has 14 residues. Losses at the gene ends were 5 bases for V and 3 bases for J; bases not matched to a gene: 8.

J is TRBJ1-1 and V is TRBV4-3; D unresolved. Germline CDR1 is LGHNA and CDR2 is YSLEER. The CDR3 extends over 13 amino acids. Deletions cut 1 base from V and 8 bases from J, with 11 bases between. The CDR3 protein is CASSQVLGTEAFF. The CDR3 coding sequence is TGCGCCAGCAGCCAAGTTCTGGGAACAGAAGCTTTCTTT.

This clone was seen at least ten times. The chain joins TRBV5-4 to TRBJ1-2, with D possibly being TRBD1 (5 bases). Germline V gene lookup returns CDR1 SGHNT and CDR2 YYREEE (reference sequence). This CDR3 is built from 16 residues. V lost 4 bases to trimming and J lost 2 bases, with 18 bases between them. The CDR3 region is CASSPLRGPSNYGYTF. The CDR3 DNA follows: TGTGCCAGCAGCCCACTTAGGGGCCCTTCGAACTATGGCTACACCTTC.

Points on this clone: Other nucleotide sequences in the sample specify the same CDR3. J is TRBJ2-7 and V is TRBV29-1; D uncertain. The CDR3 spans 11 residues. The V end lost 6 bases, the J end lost 2 bases, and 8 bases lay between the germline ends. The V gene's germline CDR1 is SQVTM and CDR2 ANQGSEA. Written as DNA, the CDR3 is TGCAGCGTGGGAACAGCCTACGAGCAGTACTTC. Amino acids: CSVGTAYEQYF.

In its sample, this clone was seen once. The gene calls are TRBV7-8 and TRBJ1-5, with no clear D. Germline-derived CDR1 and CDR2 are SGHVS and FQNEAQ. CDR3 size: 12 residues. V dropped 5 bases and J dropped 10 bases, with 12 bases sitting between them. CDR3 coding DNA: TGTGCCAGCAGCCCGCCCCTCTCCCCCCAGCATTTT. This sequence encodes CASSPPLSPQHF. Full variable domain (outside the CDR3, taken from reference TRBV7-8 and TRBJ1-5): GAGVSQSPRYKVAKRGQDVALRCDPISGHVSLFWYQQALGQGPEFLTYFQNEAQLDKSGLPSDRFFAERPEGSVSTLKIQRTQQEDSAVYLCASSPPLSPQHFGDGTRLSIL.

The chain joins TRBV29-1 to TRBJ2-3; D is uncertain. V was shortened by 0 bases and J by 0 bases, with 10 bases between the two germline ends. Germline V gene data show CDR1 as SQVTM and CDR2 as ANQGSEA. The CDR3 sequence is 15 residues long. CDR3 region: CSVEDRRSSTDTQYF. The CDR3 region has the DNA TGCAGCGTTGAAGATAGGCGATCTAGCACAGATACGCAGTATTTT.

The gene calls are TRBV5-1 and TRBJ1-2, with D unresolved. CDR3 length equals 14 residues. The germline CDR1 and CDR2 sequences are SGHRS and YFSETQ. Trimming took off 1 base at V and 7 bases at J, with 14 bases between the two ends. CDR3 in DNA: TGCGCCAGCAGCTTGCTCAGGACCCAAGTTGGCTACACCTTC. This encodes CASSLLRTQVGYTF.

The CDR3 is CALGAGGKTEAFF. The CDR3 DNA follows: TGTGCCCTCGGGGCTGGGGGCAAGACTGAAGCTTTCTTT. V gene TRBV7-2 combines with J gene TRBJ1-1; D perhaps matches TRBD1 (6 bases). Germline lookup yields CDR1 SGHTA and CDR2 FQGNSA. The CDR3 consists of 13 residues. With 11 bases removed from V and 5 bases from J, the gap between germline ends came to 18 bases.

The chain combines TRBV28 with TRBJ2-2; TRBD1 matches 9 bases. CDR3 length: 16 amino acids. J was trimmed by 1 base and V by 3 bases; bases with no gene match: 3. CDR1 MDHEN and CDR2 SYDVKM come from the germline V gene. CDR3 region: CASSFQTGGNTGELFF. CDR3 coding DNA: TGTGCCAGCAGTTTCCAGACAGGGGGGAACACCGGGGAGCTGTTTTTT.

The V call is TRBV5-4, the J call TRBJ2-7; 7 nucleotides align to TRBD1. Unmatched junction bases numbered 13, after V lost 5 bases and J lost 5 bases. The germline CDR1 and CDR2 sequences are SGHNT and YYREEE (reference sequence). CDR3 length equals 15 residues. CDR3 region: CASRRGQAKVDEQYF. The CDR3, as DNA: TGTGCCAGCAGAAGGGGGCAGGCAAAAGTCGACGAGCAGTACTTC.

The chain carries TRBV6-5 and TRBJ2-7, with D unclear. The CDR3 contains 14 residues. The V and J ends lost 5 bases and 4 bases respectively, with 15 bases between them. Germline V gene lookup returns CDR1 MNHEY and CDR2 SVGAGI. The CDR3 protein is CASSRSPDGYEQYF. In nucleotides, the CDR3 is TGTGCCAGCAGTCGATCACCGGACGGATACGAGCAGTACTTC.